This T cell receptor beta chain was sequenced for a study of T cell responses to AZD1222 COVID-19 vaccine. Overall study context: Second-dose intervals near 4 or 12 weeks were combined.

Repertoires were generated with immunoSEQ multiplex PCR, while TCRdb's copy carries only in-frame clones and drops some. The sample lists around 79,000 clones, nearly 90% occurring once. This clone was detected a few times. What it binds is unknown. V was clipped by 6 bases and J by 5 bases, with 14 bases between them. CDR1 LNHDA and CDR2 SQIVND come from the germline V gene (reference sequence). This CDR3 is built from 13 residues. Study-level findings and limits: No day 14 peak samples; only post-peak repertoires were characterized. Donors were largely white British and mainly female; clonal diversity was possibly underestimated. Vaccination with two AZD1222 doses was followed by a rise in Spike-specific TCR breadth and depth.

Sequenced material: peripheral blood, taken on day 0 of AZD1222 vaccination. This chain connects TRBV19 to TRBJ2-7; unclear D gene. This TCR was recovered from an adult in good health. Here the CDR3 reads CASRISGIHEQYF. In DNA, the CDR3 is TGTGCCAGTAGGATTTCGGGTATCCACGAGCAGTACTTC. Drawing the rest from reference TRBV19 and TRBJ2-7, the complete variable domain is DGGITQSPKYLFRKEGQNVTLSCEQNLNHDAMYWYRQDPGQGLRLIYYSQIVNDFQKGDIAEGYSVSREKKESFPLTVTSAQKNPTAFYLCASRISGIHEQYFGPGTRLTVT.